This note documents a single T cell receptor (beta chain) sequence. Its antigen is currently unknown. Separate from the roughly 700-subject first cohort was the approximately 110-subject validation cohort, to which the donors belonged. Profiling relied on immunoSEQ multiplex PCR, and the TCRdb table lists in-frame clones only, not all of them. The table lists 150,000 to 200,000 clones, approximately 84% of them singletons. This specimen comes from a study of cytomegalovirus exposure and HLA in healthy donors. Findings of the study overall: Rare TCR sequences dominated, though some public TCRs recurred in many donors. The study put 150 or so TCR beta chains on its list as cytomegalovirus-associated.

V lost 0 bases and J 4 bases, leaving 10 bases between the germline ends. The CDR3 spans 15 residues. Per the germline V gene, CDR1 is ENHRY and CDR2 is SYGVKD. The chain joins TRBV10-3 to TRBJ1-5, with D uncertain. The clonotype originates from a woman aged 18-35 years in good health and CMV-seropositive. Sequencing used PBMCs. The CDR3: CAISESWQENQPQHF. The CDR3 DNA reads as TGTGCCATCAGTGAGTCGTGGCAGGAAAATCAGCCCCAGCATTTT.